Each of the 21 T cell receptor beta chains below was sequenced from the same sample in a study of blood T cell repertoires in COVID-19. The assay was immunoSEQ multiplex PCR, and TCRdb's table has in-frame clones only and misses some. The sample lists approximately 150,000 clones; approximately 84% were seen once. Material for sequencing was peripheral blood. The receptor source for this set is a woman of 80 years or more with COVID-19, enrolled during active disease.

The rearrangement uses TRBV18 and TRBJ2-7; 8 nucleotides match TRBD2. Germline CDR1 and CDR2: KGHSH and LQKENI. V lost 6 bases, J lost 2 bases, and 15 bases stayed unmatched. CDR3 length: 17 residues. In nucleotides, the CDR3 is TGTGCCAGCTCCCCTCCCTTAGTAGCGGGGACGCCCTACGAGCAGTACTTC. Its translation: CASSPPLVAGTPYEQYF.

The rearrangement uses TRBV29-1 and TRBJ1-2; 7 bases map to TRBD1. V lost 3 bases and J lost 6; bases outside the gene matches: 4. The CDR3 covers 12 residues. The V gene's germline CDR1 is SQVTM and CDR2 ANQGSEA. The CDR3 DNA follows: TGCAGCGTTGACCGACAGGGAAATGGCTACACCTTC. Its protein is CSVDRQGNGYTF.

CDR3 residues: CASSKGATNEKLFF. The CDR3 nucleotides read TGTGCCAGCAGCAAAGGGGCAACTAATGAAAAACTGTTTTTT. The V call is TRBV6-5, the J call TRBJ1-4; perhaps TRBD1 as D (5 bases). Trimming stripped 6 bases from V and 0 bases from J, with 8 bases between. The CDR3 contains 14 residues. Per germline, CDR1 MNHEY and CDR2 SVGAGI.

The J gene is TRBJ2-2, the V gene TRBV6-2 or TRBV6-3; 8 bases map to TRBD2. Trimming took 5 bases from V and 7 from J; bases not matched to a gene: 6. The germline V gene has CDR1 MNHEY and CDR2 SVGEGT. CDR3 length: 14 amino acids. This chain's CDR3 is CASSHREGLGELFF. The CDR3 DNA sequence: TGTGCCAGCAGTCATCGGGAGGGCCTCGGGGAGCTGTTTTTT.

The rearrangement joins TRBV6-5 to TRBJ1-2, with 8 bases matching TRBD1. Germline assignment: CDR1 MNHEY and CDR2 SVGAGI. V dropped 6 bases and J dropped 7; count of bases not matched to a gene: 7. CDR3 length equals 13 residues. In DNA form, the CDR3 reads TGTGCCAGCAGACCTACACAGGGGGGTGGCTACACCTTC. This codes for CASRPTQGGGYTF.

In nucleotides, the CDR3 is TGTGCCAGCAGCTTAGGGACTAGTGGCAATGAGCAGTTCTTC. It codes for CASSLGTSGNEQFF. The V call is TRBV11-2, the J call TRBJ2-1, with TRBD2 matching over 7 bases. Germline assignment: CDR1 SGHAT and CDR2 FQNNGV. The V gene end was trimmed by 1 base and the J gene end by 6 bases; junction bases not matched to a gene: 3. This CDR3 has 14 residues.

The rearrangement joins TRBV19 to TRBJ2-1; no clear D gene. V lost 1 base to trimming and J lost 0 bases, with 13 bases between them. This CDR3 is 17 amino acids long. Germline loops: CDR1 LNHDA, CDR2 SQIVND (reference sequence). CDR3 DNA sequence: TGTGCCAGTAGTATAGCCCGGTGGTCTAGCTCCTACAATGAGCAGTTCTTC. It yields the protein CASSIARWSSSYNEQFF.

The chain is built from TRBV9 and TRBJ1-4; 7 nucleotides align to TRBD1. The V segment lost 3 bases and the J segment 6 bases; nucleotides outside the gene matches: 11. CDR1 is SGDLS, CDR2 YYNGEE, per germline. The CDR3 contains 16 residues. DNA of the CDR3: TGTGCCAGCAGCGGAAAGGGGGCTGGAGGGGATGAAAAACTGTTTTTT. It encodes CASSGKGAGGDEKLFF.

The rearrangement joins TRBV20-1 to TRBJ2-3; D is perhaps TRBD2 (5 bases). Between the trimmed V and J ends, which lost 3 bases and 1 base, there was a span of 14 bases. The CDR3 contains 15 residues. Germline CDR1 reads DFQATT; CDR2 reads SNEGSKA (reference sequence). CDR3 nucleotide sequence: TGCAGTGCTAGTGAACTAGTAGATCGCACAGATACGCAGTATTTT. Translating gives CSASELVDRTDTQYF.

CDR3 bases: TGTGCCAGCAGCTTTAGAAGGACAGGCTCCTACAATGAGCAGTTCTTC. Its protein product is CASSFRRTGSYNEQFF. The chain uses TRBV7-3 and TRBJ2-1; 7 bases fit TRBD1. This CDR3 has 16 amino acids. The junction had 5 bases not matched to a gene; V was cut back by 3 bases and J by 0 bases. Germline assignment: CDR1 SGHTA and CDR2 FQGTGA. Together with reference TRBV7-3 and TRBJ2-1, the CDR3 gives the full variable domain: GAGVSQTPSNKVTEKGKYVELRCDPISGHTALYWYRQSLGQGPEFLIYFQGTGAADDSGLPNDRFFAVRPEGSVSTLKIQRTERGDSAVYLCASSFRRTGSYNEQFFGPGTRLTVL.

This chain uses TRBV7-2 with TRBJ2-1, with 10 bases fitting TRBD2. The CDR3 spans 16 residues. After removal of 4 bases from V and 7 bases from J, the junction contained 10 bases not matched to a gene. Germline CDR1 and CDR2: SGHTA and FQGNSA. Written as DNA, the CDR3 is TGTGCCAGCAGCTCCGAGAGCGGGGGGGCCGGAAATGAGCAGTTCTTC. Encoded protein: CASSSESGGAGNEQFF.

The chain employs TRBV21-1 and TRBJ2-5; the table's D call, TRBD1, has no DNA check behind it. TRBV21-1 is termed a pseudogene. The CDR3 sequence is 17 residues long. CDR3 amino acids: CASSDHGDRAGQETQYF. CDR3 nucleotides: TGTGCCAGCAGCGATCACGGGGACAGGGCAGGCCAAGAGACCCAGTACTTC.

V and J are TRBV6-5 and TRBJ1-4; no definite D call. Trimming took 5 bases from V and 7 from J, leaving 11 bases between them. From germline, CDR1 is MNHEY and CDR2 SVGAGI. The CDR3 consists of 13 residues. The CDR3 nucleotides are TGTGCCAGCAGTCGAGGGTCAGGTGAAAAACTGTTTTTT. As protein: CASSRGSGEKLFF.

In DNA, the CDR3 is TGTGCCAGCAGCTTGAGTCGACTAGCTAGCACAGATACGCAGTATTTT. Translated, it gives CASSLSRLASTDTQYF. The genes are TRBV5-4 and TRBJ2-3; 7 bases are shared with TRBD2. Unmatched junction bases numbered 5, after V lost 1 base and J lost 0 bases. Germline V CDR1 and CDR2: SGHNT, YYREEE (reference sequence). This CDR3 region has 16 residues.

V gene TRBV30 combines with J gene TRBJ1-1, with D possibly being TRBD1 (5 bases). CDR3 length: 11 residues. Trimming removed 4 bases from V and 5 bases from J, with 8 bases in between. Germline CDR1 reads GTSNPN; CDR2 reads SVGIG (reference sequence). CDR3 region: CAWTGLTEAFF. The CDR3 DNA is TGTGCCTGGACAGGGTTGACTGAAGCTTTCTTT.

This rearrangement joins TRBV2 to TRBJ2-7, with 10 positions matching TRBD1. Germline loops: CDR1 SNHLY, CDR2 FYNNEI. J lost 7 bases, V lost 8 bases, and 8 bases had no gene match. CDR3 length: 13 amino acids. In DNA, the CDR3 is TGTGCCAGCCTGGACAGGGGGATGGGGGAGCAGTACTTC. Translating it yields CASLDRGMGEQYF.

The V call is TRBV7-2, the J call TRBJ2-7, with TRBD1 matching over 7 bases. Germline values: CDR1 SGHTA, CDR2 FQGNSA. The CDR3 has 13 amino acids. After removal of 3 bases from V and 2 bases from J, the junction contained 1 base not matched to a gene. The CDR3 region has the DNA TGTGCCAGCAGCTTCCAGGGGGCCTACGAGCAGTACTTC. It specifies CASSFQGAYEQYF. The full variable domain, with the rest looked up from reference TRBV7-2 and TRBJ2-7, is GAGVSQSPSNKVTEKGKDVELRCDPISGHTALYWYRQSLGQGLEFLIYFQGNSAPDKSGLPSDRFSAERTGGSVSTLTIQRTQQEDSAVYLCASSFQGAYEQYFGPGTRLTVT.

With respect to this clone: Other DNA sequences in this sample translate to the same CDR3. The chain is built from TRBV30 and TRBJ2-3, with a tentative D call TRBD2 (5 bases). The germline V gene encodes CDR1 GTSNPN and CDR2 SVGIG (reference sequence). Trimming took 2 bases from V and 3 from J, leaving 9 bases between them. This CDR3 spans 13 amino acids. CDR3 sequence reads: CAWSSGSTDTQYF. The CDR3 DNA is TGTGCCTGGAGTAGCGGATCGACAGATACGCAGTATTTT. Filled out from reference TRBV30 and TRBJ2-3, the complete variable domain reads SQTIHQWPATLVQPVGSPLSLECTVEGTSNPNLYWYRQAAGRGLQLLFYSVGIGQISSEVPQNLSASRPQDRQFILSSKKLLLSDSGFYLCAWSSGSTDTQYFGPGTRLTVL.

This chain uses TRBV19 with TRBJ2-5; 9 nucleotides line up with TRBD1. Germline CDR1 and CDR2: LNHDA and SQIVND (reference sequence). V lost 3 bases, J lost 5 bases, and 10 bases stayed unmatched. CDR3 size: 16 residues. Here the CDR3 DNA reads TGTGCCAGTAGTATGTCACAGGGGGCGGTTGGGGAGACCCAGTACTTC. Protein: CASSMSQGAVGETQYF.

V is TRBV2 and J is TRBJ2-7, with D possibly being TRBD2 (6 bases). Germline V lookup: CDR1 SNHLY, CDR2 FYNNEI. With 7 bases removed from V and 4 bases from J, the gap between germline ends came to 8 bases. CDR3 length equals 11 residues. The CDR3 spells CASMAGYEQYF. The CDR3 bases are TGTGCCAGCATGGCGGGATACGAGCAGTACTTC.

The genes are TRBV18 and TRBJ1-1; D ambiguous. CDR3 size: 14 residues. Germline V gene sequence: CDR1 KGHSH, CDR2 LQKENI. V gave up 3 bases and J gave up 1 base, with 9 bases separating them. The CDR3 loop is CASSPARANTEAFF. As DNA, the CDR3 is TGTGCCAGCTCACCGGCTCGTGCGAACACTGAAGCTTTCTTT.